Presented here are 21 T cell receptor beta chains from one specimen sequenced in a study of blood T cell repertoires in COVID-19. Repertoires were generated with immunoSEQ multiplex PCR, while TCRdb's copy carries only in-frame clones and drops some. Among nearly 250,000 clones listed, 65% to 90% were seen once. The sample taken for sequencing was PBMCs or T cells enriched from blood (not recorded which). These receptors all stem from a woman aged 45-59 years with acute COVID-19.

For the CDR3, the DNA is TGTGCCAGCAGTTTACTAGCGGGGGGGGGAGATGAGCAGTTCTTC. It codes for CASSLLAGGGDEQFF. The chain links TRBV27 to TRBJ2-1; 12 nucleotides match TRBD2. The CDR3 extends over 15 amino acids. Looked up from germline, CDR1 is MNHEY and CDR2 is SMNVEV (reference sequence). J was trimmed by 8 bases and V by 2 bases; bases with no gene match: 4.

The chain joins TRBV25-1 to TRBJ2-3; TRBD1 matches at 9 bases. Unmatched junction bases numbered 10, after V lost 8 bases and J lost 4 bases. Germline V gene data show CDR1 as MGHDK and CDR2 as SYGVNS. This CDR3 is 15 amino acids long. The CDR3 is CASANSGTGPDTQYF. Written as DNA, the CDR3 is TGTGCCAGCGCGAACTCCGGGACAGGGCCAGATACGCAGTATTTT. The full variable domain, rest sourced from reference TRBV25-1 and TRBJ2-3, is EADIYQTPRYLVIGTGKKITLECSQTMGHDKMYWYQQDPGMELHLIHYSYGVNSTEKGDLSSESTVSRIRTEHFPLTLESARPSHTSQYLCASANSGTGPDTQYFGPGTRLTVL.

V and J are TRBV10-3 and TRBJ1-2; 9 bases match TRBD1. The CDR3 has 15 amino acids. CDR1 and CDR2 (germline): ENHRY, SYGVKD. After removal of 3 bases from V and 7 bases from J, the junction contained 9 bases not matched to a gene. The CDR3 DNA reads TGTGCCATCAGTGACCGGGACAGGGTATGGGGTGGCTACACCTTC. Protein sequence: CAISDRDRVWGGYTF.

This clone has ten or more counts. The rearrangement uses TRBV28 and TRBJ1-2, with TRBD1 as a possible D gene (5 bases). Trimming took 5 bases from V and 8 from J, leaving 18 bases between them. CDR1 is MDHEN and CDR2 is SYDVKM in the germline V gene. CDR3 length equals 14 residues. CDR3 bases: TGTGCCAGCAGTCGGGCAAGGACATCTTTCGGCTACACCTTC. The encoded protein is CASSRARTSFGYTF.

The J gene is TRBJ1-1, the V gene TRBV29-1; TRBD1 might be the D (6 bases). Trimming stripped 4 bases from V and 6 bases from J, with 18 bases between. The CDR3 sequence is 14 residues long. The germline gives CDR1 SQVTM, CDR2 ANQGSEA. Here the CDR3 reads CSVGGGAGSSEAFF. CDR3 nucleotides: TGCAGCGTTGGAGGGGGGGCTGGGAGCTCTGAAGCTTTCTTT.

This rearrangement joins TRBV25-1 to TRBJ1-2; the D gene is possibly TRBD1 (5 bases). This CDR3 contains 15 residues. Germline CDR1 is MGHDK and CDR2 is SYGVNS. V dropped 1 base and J dropped 9 bases, with 18 bases sitting between them. CDR3 in amino acids: CASSEFSRGTLSYTF. The CDR3 DNA reads TGTGCCAGCAGTGAATTCTCCCGAGGGACTTTGAGCTACACCTTC.

The chain carries TRBV29-1 and TRBJ1-1; D is possibly TRBD1 (5 bases). The germline gives CDR1 SQVTM, CDR2 ANQGSEA. The ends were cut back, 8 bases at V and 5 bases at J, with 12 bases in the middle. There are 11 residues in the CDR3. CDR3 sequence: CSFGGGTEAFF. The DNA for the CDR3 is TGCAGCTTTGGGGGGGGGACTGAAGCTTTCTTT.

This chain uses TRBV18 with TRBJ1-4; D gene uncertain. Deletions cut 1 base from V and 3 bases from J, with 9 bases between. This CDR3 has 15 amino acids. From germline, CDR1 is KGHSH and CDR2 LQKENI. The CDR3 DNA reads TGTGCCAGCTCACCACGGAGGGAGGCTAATGAAAAACTGTTTTTT. Its protein product is CASSPRREANEKLFF.

A remark on this clone: The conserved phenylalanine or tryptophan is not found at the CDR3 terminus, so this likely reflects a read error. The DNA is left out, because the CDR3 cannot be placed on it with certainty; the CDR3 is given as TCRdb lists it. The J gene is TRBJ1-3, the V gene TRBV19; whether TRBD1, the table's D call, matches the DNA was not checked. CDR1 and CDR2 from the germline V gene are LNHDA and SQIVND (reference sequence). A total of 9 residues make up the CDR3, ends included. The CDR3 sequence: CASSQGEQV.

The rearrangement links TRBV6-5 to TRBJ1-4; possibly TRBD1 for D (6 bases). Germline CDR1 is MNHEY and CDR2 is SVGAGI. This CDR3 is 15 amino acids long. V was clipped by 5 bases and J by 8 bases, with 18 bases between them. The CDR3 DNA follows: TGTGCCAGCAGTCCCCGGACAGCTTCGGGGGAAAAACTGTTTTTT. Its translation is CASSPRTASGEKLFF.

The rearrangement links TRBV11-3 to TRBJ1-3; a weak D match, TRBD1 (5 bases). Germline V gene sequence: CDR1 SGHNT, CDR2 YENEEA. The CDR3 contains 13 residues. The V and J ends lost 5 bases and 3 bases respectively, with 8 bases between them. CDR3 protein: CASSRGRGNTIYF. CDR3 nucleotides: TGTGCCAGCAGCAGGGGTCGTGGAAACACCATATATTTT.

The chain couples TRBV27 to TRBJ1-1; D is ambiguous. The CDR3 totals 15 residues. Germline loops: CDR1 MNHEY, CDR2 SMNVEV (reference sequence). Trimming stripped 3 bases from V and 0 bases from J, with 11 bases between. In DNA form, the CDR3 reads TGTGCCAGCAGTTTTACGCAGGCCATGAACACTGAAGCTTTCTTT. It yields the protein CASSFTQAMNTEAFF.

The chain carries TRBV9 and TRBJ1-1, with a tentative D call TRBD1 (5 bases). This CDR3 has 15 amino acids. V gave up 4 bases and J gave up 1 base, with 14 bases separating them. CDR1 SGDLS and CDR2 YYNGEE come from the germline V gene. The CDR3 spells CASSSQGNWNTEAFF. The CDR3 DNA reads as TGTGCCAGCAGCTCGCAGGGAAACTGGAACACTGAAGCTTTCTTT.

In this sample, this clone turned up a few times. The chain is built from TRBV19 and TRBJ2-2, with no clear D. Per the germline V gene, CDR1 is LNHDA and CDR2 is SQIVND (reference sequence). Trimming cost V 5 bases and J 3 bases, with 16 bases left between them. This CDR3 contains 16 residues. The CDR3 loop is CASSEDPNRDTGELFF. The CDR3 coding sequence is TGTGCCAGTAGTGAAGACCCGAACCGGGACACCGGGGAGCTGTTTTTT.

The chain joins TRBV7-2 to TRBJ2-7; D is possibly TRBD1 (6 bases). Per the germline V gene, CDR1 is SGHTA and CDR2 is FQGNSA. The CDR3 runs 16 residues. Trimming removed 2 bases from V and 5 bases from J, with 19 bases in between. This CDR3 is CASSLPQGQGMNEQYF. CDR3 in DNA: TGTGCCAGCAGCTTACCCCAGGGGCAGGGGATGAACGAGCAGTACTTC.

The V gene is TRBV12-3 or TRBV12-4, the J gene TRBJ1-2; no clear D gene. The V and J ends lost 7 bases and 2 bases respectively, with 11 bases between them. This CDR3 has 13 amino acids. The CDR3: CASTQSRNYGYTF. The CDR3 DNA reads TGTGCCAGCACCCAAAGCAGGAACTATGGCTACACCTTC.

The V and J genes are TRBV5-6 and TRBJ1-3, with 7 bases matching TRBD1. Germline CDR1 and CDR2: SGHDT and YYEEEE. CDR3 length: 14 residues. The ends lost 4 bases at V and 0 bases at J; junction bases unmatched: 1. The CDR3 loop is CASSRQGSGNTIYF. In DNA form, the CDR3 reads TGTGCCAGCAGCAGACAGGGCTCTGGAAACACCATATATTTT.

This clone was observed a handful of times. This chain links TRBV5-1 with TRBJ2-7, with D unclear. Trimming cost V 4 bases and J 1 base, with 9 bases left between them. Germline V gene lookup returns CDR1 SGHRS and CDR2 YFSETQ. This CDR3 is built from 13 residues. CDR3 protein: CASSSLSSYEQYF. CDR3 nucleotides: TGCGCCAGCAGCAGTCTTAGTTCCTACGAGCAGTACTTC.

The chain carries TRBV5-6 and TRBJ1-1; maybe TRBD1 (6 bases). V was shortened by 2 bases and J by 6 bases, with 14 bases between the two germline ends. Germline V gene sequence: CDR1 SGHDT, CDR2 YYEEEE. CDR3 size: 14 residues. For the CDR3, the DNA is TGTGCCAGCAGCTTTTACAGGGTTAGGGCTGAAGCTTTCTTT. It specifies CASSFYRVRAEAFF.

The CDR3 nucleotides are TGTGCCAGCGGAGGGGGCGCGAACAATTCACCCCTCCACTTT. Translation: CASGGGANNSPLHF. The rearrangement joins TRBV6-5 to TRBJ1-6, with TRBD1 matching 7 bases. The germline gives CDR1 MNHEY, CDR2 SVGAGI. Trimming removed 8 bases from V and 7 bases from J; junction bases left unmatched: 8. The CDR3 contains 14 residues.

J is TRBJ1-1 and V is TRBV12-3 or TRBV12-4; D not certain. CDR3 length: 13 residues. V lost 3 bases, J lost 7 bases, and 12 bases lay in between. Here the CDR3 DNA reads TGTGCCAGCAGTTTCAGAGGGTGGGGTGAAGCTTTCTTT. Amino acid sequence: CASSFRGWGEAFF.